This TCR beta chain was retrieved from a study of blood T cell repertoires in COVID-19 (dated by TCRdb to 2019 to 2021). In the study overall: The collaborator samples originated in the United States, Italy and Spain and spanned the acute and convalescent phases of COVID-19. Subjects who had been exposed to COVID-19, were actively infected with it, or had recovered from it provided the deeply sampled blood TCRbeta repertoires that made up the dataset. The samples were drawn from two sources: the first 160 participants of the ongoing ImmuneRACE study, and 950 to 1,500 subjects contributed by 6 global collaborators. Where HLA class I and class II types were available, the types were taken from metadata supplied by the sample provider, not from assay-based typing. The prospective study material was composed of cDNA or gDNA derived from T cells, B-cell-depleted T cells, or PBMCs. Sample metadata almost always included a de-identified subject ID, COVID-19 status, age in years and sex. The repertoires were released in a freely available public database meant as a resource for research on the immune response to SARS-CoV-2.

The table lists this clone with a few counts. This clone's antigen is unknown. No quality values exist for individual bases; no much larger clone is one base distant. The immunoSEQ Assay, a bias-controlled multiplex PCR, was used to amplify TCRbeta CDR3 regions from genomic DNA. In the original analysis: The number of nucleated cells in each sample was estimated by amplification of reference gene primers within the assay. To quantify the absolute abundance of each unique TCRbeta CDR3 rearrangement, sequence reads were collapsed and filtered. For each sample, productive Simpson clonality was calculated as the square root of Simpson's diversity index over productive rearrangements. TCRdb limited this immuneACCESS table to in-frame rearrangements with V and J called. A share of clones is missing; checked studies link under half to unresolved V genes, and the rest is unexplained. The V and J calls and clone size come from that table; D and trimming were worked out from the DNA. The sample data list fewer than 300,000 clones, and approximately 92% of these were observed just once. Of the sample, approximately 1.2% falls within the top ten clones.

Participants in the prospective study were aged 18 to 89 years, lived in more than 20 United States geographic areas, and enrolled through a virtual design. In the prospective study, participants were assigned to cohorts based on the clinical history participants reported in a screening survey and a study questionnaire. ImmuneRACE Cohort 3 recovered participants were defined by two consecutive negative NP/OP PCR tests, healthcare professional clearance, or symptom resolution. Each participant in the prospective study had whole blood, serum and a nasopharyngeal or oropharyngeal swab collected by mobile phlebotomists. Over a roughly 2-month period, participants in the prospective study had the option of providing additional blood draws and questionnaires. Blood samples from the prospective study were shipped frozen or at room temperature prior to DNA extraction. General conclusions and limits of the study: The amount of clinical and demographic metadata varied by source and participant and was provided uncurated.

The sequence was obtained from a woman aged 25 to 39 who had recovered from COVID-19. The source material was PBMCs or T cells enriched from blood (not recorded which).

The CDR3 protein is CASSPGGPDTGELFF. The bases are TGTGCCAGCAGCCCGGGAGGGCCGGACACCGGGGAGCTGTTTTTT. The chain was built from TRBV6-4 and TRBJ2-2, with TRBD2 matching 8 junction bases. Trimming accounts for 6 bases at V and 3 bases at J, while the number of junction bases matched to no gene is 6. The CDR3 runs 15 residues from the cysteine to the phenylalanine. The only DNA kept is the CDR3, 45 bases in frame from the first base. Taken from the germline V gene, the CDR1 and CDR2 loops are MRHNA and SNTAGT.